The 30 T cell receptor beta chains reported below all come from one sample, sequenced in a study of blood T cell repertoires in COVID-19. The method was immunoSEQ multiplex PCR; TCRdb's version includes in-frame clones alone and lacks a portion of them. Here the sample spans about 300,000 clones, more than 70% being singletons. Sequencing was carried out using peripheral blood. Receptor source: a woman in her 30s with COVID-19, enrolled during active disease.

This chain links TRBV6-5 with TRBJ1-2, with 7 nucleotides matching TRBD1. Per germline, CDR1 MNHEY and CDR2 SVGAGI. The CDR3 is made up of 15 amino acids. Losses at the gene ends were 5 bases for V and 3 bases for J; bases not matched to a gene: 9. The CDR3 is CASSPQGGRDYGYTF. The CDR3 nucleotides are TGTGCCAGCAGTCCCCAGGGGGGCCGGGACTATGGCTACACCTTC.

V is TRBV24-1 and J is TRBJ1-1; D is unresolved. Trimming removed 5 bases from V and 1 base from J, with 13 bases in between. This CDR3 contains 15 residues. Germline-derived CDR1 and CDR2 are KGHDR and SFDVKD. The CDR3 spells CATSGAGTENTEAFF. The DNA of the CDR3 is TGTGCCACCAGTGGAGCCGGCACAGAGAACACTGAAGCTTTCTTT.

This chain uses TRBV18 with TRBJ2-3; possible D gene TRBD2, 6 bases. Per the germline V gene, CDR1 is KGHSH and CDR2 is LQKENI. V was shortened by 6 bases and J by 2 bases, with 15 bases between the two germline ends. This CDR3 comprises 15 residues. The CDR3 here is CASSQAGGNTDTQYF. The DNA of the CDR3 is TGTGCCAGCTCCCAAGCGGGCGGGAACACAGATACGCAGTATTTT.

This clone came up once. The chain joins TRBV29-1 to TRBJ2-7; a possible D gene is TRBD1 (5 bases). Trimming left V 1 base short and J 7 bases short, with 14 bases between. CDR3 size: 13 residues. In germline, CDR1 is SQVTM, CDR2 ANQGSEA. CDR3 amino acids: CSVEVAGRIEQYF. The CDR3 coding sequence is TGCAGCGTTGAAGTGGCAGGGCGGATTGAGCAGTACTTC.

The genes are TRBV2 and TRBJ1-5, with TRBD1 identical over 12 bases. Per germline, CDR1 SNHLY and CDR2 FYNNEI. CDR3 size: 14 residues. J gave up 7 bases and V 6 bases, and 4 bases lay outside the gene matches. CDR3 sequence: CASRAGTGGQPQHF. DNA for the CDR3: TGTGCCAGCAGGGCGGGGACAGGGGGCCAGCCCCAGCATTTT. Full variable domain (remainder filled in from reference TRBV2 and TRBJ1-5): EPEVTQTPSHQVTQMGQEVILRCVPISNHLYFYWYRQILGQKVEFLVSFYNNEISEKSEIFDDQFSVERPDGSNFTLKIRSTKLEDSAMYFCASRAGTGGQPQHFGDGTRLSIL.

The V and J genes are TRBV5-8 and TRBJ1-4; D gene uncertain. V lost 0 bases, J lost 4 bases, and 10 bases lay in between. CDR3 size: 15 residues. The V gene's germline CDR1 is SGHTS and CDR2 YDEGEE. The CDR3 region has the DNA TGTGCCAGCAGCTTGGCCGCAGGCCGTAATGAAAAACTGTTTTTT. Translation gives CASSLAAGRNEKLFF.

Notes on this clone: This specimen includes other DNA sequences encoding the same CDR3. This sequence joins TRBV28 and TRBJ1-5; no clear D gene. The CDR3 contains 12 residues. The V and J ends lost 11 bases and 0 bases respectively, with 8 bases between them. Germline assignment: CDR1 MDHEN and CDR2 SYDVKM. Written as DNA, the CDR3 is TGTGCCTCCCGTTATAGCAATCAGCCCCAGCATTTT. This gives the protein CASRYSNQPQHF. Complete variable domain (other parts from reference TRBV28 and TRBJ1-5): DVKVTQSSRYLVKRTGEKVFLECVQDMDHENMFWYRQDPGLGLRLIYFSYDVKMKEKGDIPEGYSVSREKKERFSLILESASTNQTSMYLCASRYSNQPQHFGDGTRLSIL.

This clone was seen only a few times. This CDR3 is CASSLGRNRGKLFF. DNA of the CDR3: TGTGCCAGCAGTTTAGGTAGAAATAGGGGGAAACTGTTTTTT. V is TRBV6-5 and J is TRBJ1-4, with a possible D match to TRBD1 (6 bases). Trimming took off 4 bases at V and 11 bases at J, with 17 bases between the two ends. Germline V gene lookup returns CDR1 MNHEY and CDR2 SVGAGI. CDR3 size: 14 residues.

This sequence joins TRBV20-1 and TRBJ2-1, with D possibly matching TRBD2 (5 bases). Trimming shortened V by 3 bases and J by 10 bases, and 10 bases separated the two germline ends. The CDR3 loop spans 11 amino acids. Looked up from germline, CDR1 is DFQATT and CDR2 is SNEGSKA (reference sequence). CDR3 loop: CSASSREEQFF. In nucleotides, the CDR3 is TGCAGTGCTAGTTCCCGGGAAGAGCAGTTCTTC.

The rearrangement joins TRBV4-2 to TRBJ1-1; D is perhaps TRBD1 (6 bases). V gave up 3 bases and J gave up 4 bases, with 12 bases separating them. There are 14 residues in the CDR3. Germline values: CDR1 LGHNA, CDR2 YNFKEQ. The CDR3 loop reads CASSQVQGVTEAFF. CDR3 in DNA: TGTGCCAGCAGCCAGGTACAGGGAGTCACTGAAGCTTTCTTT.

The V gene is TRBV27, the J gene TRBJ1-3; 9 bases line up with TRBD1. There are 15 residues in the CDR3. In germline, CDR1 is MNHEY, CDR2 SMNVEV (reference sequence). Germline trimming cut 5 bases from V and 2 bases from J; bases unmatched to any gene: 4. CDR3 sequence: CASSLTGGTGNTIYF. CDR3 bases: TGTGCCAGCAGTCTGACAGGGGGAACTGGAAACACCATATATTTT.

This clone was observed once. The V call is TRBV2, the J call TRBJ2-2; 8 bases align to TRBD1. The CDR3 is made up of 15 amino acids. Germline CDR1 and CDR2: SNHLY and FYNNEI. V lost 5 bases, J lost 5 bases, and 7 bases stayed unmatched. In DNA form, the CDR3 reads TGTGCCAGCAGTAATGACAGGGGAAGGACCGGGGAGCTGTTTTTT. This sequence encodes CASSNDRGRTGELFF. Together with reference TRBV2 and TRBJ2-2, the CDR3 gives the full variable domain: EPEVTQTPSHQVTQMGQEVILRCVPISNHLYFYWYRQILGQKVEFLVSFYNNEISEKSEIFDDQFSVERPDGSNFTLKIRSTKLEDSAMYFCASSNDRGRTGELFFGEGSRLTVL.

The chain couples TRBV5-6 to TRBJ1-6; 7 nucleotides agree with TRBD1. The length of the CDR3 is 15 residues. From germline, CDR1 is SGHDT and CDR2 YYEEEE. V gave up 4 bases and J gave up 0 bases; unmatched junction bases: 1. Written as DNA, the CDR3 is TGTGCCAGCAGCGGGGACAGCTCCTATAATTCACCCCTCCACTTT. It encodes CASSGDSSYNSPLHF.

This chain joins TRBV7-9 and TRBJ1-1, with 8 bases fitting TRBD1. Trimming took 2 bases from V and 4 from J; bases not matched to a gene: 9. This CDR3 is built from 16 residues. Germline V gives CDR1 SEHNR, CDR2 FQNEAQ (reference sequence). CDR3 in DNA: TGTGCCAGCAGCTTACCGTCGGACAGGGTGGGCACTGAAGCTTTCTTT. Its translation: CASSLPSDRVGTEAFF.

The gene calls are TRBV2 and TRBJ1-2; D gene unclear. Per the germline V gene, CDR1 is SNHLY and CDR2 is FYNNEI. V gave up 11 bases and J gave up 8 bases, with 30 bases separating them. This CDR3 comprises 16 residues. DNA for the CDR3: TGTGCCCGGCGGGAAGTTGTGGGGAACCCCTCTCGGGGCTACACCTTC. Residues: CARREVVGNPSRGYTF.

The V gene is TRBV5-4, the J gene TRBJ2-5; 12 nucleotides line up with TRBD2. This CDR3 has 16 residues. V lost 4 bases to trimming and J lost 1 base; unmatched junction nucleotides: 5. Germline V gives CDR1 SGHNT, CDR2 YYREEE (reference sequence). The CDR3 DNA follows: TGTGCCAGCAGCAGAACTAGCGGGGGGACCCAAGAGACCCAGTACTTC. Residues: CASSRTSGGTQETQYF. Full variable domain (remainder filled in from reference TRBV5-4 and TRBJ2-5): ETGVTQSPTHLIKTRGQQVTLRCSSQSGHNTVSWYQQALGQGPQFIFQYYREEENGRGNFPPRFSGLQFPNYSSELNVNALELDDSALYLCASSRTSGGTQETQYFGPGTRLLVL.

V is TRBV3-1 (or the pseudogene TRBV3-2) and J is TRBJ2-5, with 10 positions matching TRBD1. The CDR3 sequence is 15 residues long. The V segment lost 4 bases and the J segment 5 bases; nucleotides outside the gene matches: 7. Germline CDR1 and CDR2: LGHDT and YNNKEL (reference sequence). The chain's CDR3 is CASSLRQGAGETQYF. CDR3 DNA sequence: TGTGCCAGCAGCCTAAGACAGGGGGCAGGTGAGACCCAGTACTTC.

The CDR3 spells CASSSGENTIYF. The CDR3 DNA sequence: TGCGCCAGCAGCTCGGGGGAAAACACCATATATTTT. The J gene is TRBJ1-3, the V gene TRBV5-1, with a possible D match to TRBD1 (5 bases). The CDR3 length is 12 residues. Germline V gene data show CDR1 as SGHRS and CDR2 as YFSETQ. The V end was cut by 3 bases, the J end by 6 bases, with 7 bases between. Drawing the rest from reference TRBV5-1 and TRBJ1-3, the complete variable domain is KAGVTQTPRYLIKTRGQQVTLSCSPISGHRSVSWYQQTPGQGLQFLFEYFSETQRNKGNFPGRFSGRQFSNSRSEMNVSTLELGDSALYLCASSSGENTIYFGEGSWLTVV.

The table lists this clone with a count of one. The chain employs TRBV6-4 and TRBJ2-1; TRBD2 matches at 9 bases. V lost 6 bases to trimming and J lost 9 bases; unmatched junction nucleotides: 6. Germline assignment: CDR1 MRHNA and CDR2 SNTAGT. CDR3 length equals 13 residues. In DNA, the CDR3 is TGTGCCAGCAGCCTGACTAGCGGCGGTGAGCAGTTCTTC. Residues: CASSLTSGGEQFF.

V usage is TRBV23-1 and J usage is TRBJ1-3; the D is unclear. TRBV23-1 is known as an ORF, though its function is uncertain. Between the trimmed V and J ends, which lost 2 bases and 0 bases, there was a span of 14 bases. This CDR3 is 17 amino acids long. CDR3 coding DNA: TGCGCCAGCAGTCAAACCTATGTGATAATCTCTGGAAACACCATATATTTT. It encodes CASSQTYVIISGNTIYF.

V usage is TRBV28 and J usage is TRBJ2-1; D unresolved. Germline assignment: CDR1 MDHEN and CDR2 SYDVKM. Trimming pared 6 bases from V and 0 bases from J, leaving 12 bases between. CDR3 length: 15 residues. CDR3: CASSLYGRSYNEQFF. CDR3 nucleotide sequence: TGTGCCAGCAGCCTATACGGTCGCTCCTACAATGAGCAGTTCTTC.

The chain links TRBV6-5 to TRBJ1-4; D remains ambiguous. Trimming took off 7 bases at V and 1 base at J, with 10 bases between the two ends. The CDR3 totals 14 residues. From germline, CDR1 is MNHEY and CDR2 SVGAGI. The CDR3 spells CASTWEGTNEKLFF. CDR3 nucleotides: TGTGCCAGCACCTGGGAGGGAACTAATGAAAAACTGTTTTTT.

As for this clone: This sample also contains other DNA sequences that code for the same CDR3. J is TRBJ1-1 and V is TRBV19; D uncertain. V was shortened by 1 base and J by 5 bases, with 8 bases between the two germline ends. This CDR3 is 13 amino acids long. Germline CDR1 reads LNHDA; CDR2 reads SQIVND (reference sequence). The CDR3 spells CASSIGARTEAFF. In DNA, the CDR3 is TGTGCCAGTAGTATAGGGGCCAGGACTGAAGCTTTCTTT.

The chain couples TRBV2 to TRBJ2-1; 9 positions agree with TRBD1. V lost 3 bases, J lost 2 bases, and 2 bases stayed unmatched. Germline V gene sequence: CDR1 SNHLY, CDR2 FYNNEI. The CDR3 is 15 amino acids. CDR3 nucleotides: TGTGCCAGCAGTGATAGACAGGGGGCCTACAATGAGCAGTTCTTC. Residues: CASSDRQGAYNEQFF.

This clone was recorded only once. The V call is TRBV5-5, the J call TRBJ2-2; TRBD2 agrees at 15 bases. The CDR3 extends over 16 amino acids. Germline values: CDR1 SGHKS, CDR2 YYEKEE (reference sequence). Trimming cost V 3 bases and J 4 bases; bases outside gene matches: 1. This CDR3 reads CASSWGLAGGTGELFF. The CDR3, as DNA: TGTGCCAGCAGCTGGGGACTAGCGGGGGGCACCGGGGAGCTGTTTTTT.

The V call is TRBV6-5, the J call TRBJ2-6; D is perhaps TRBD1 (6 bases). The germline V gene has CDR1 MNHEY and CDR2 SVGAGI. Trimming took off 4 bases at V and 2 bases at J, with 12 bases between the two ends. This CDR3 comprises 16 residues. The CDR3 loop reads CASSLDRLAGANVLTF. CDR3 coding DNA: TGTGCCAGCAGTTTAGACAGGCTAGCTGGGGCCAACGTCCTGACTTTC.

This clone came up a few times. The rearrangement links TRBV7-9 to TRBJ2-5; D gene ambiguous. From germline, CDR1 is SEHNR and CDR2 FQNEAQ (reference sequence). The CDR3 contains 13 residues. Trimming stripped 2 bases from V and 4 bases from J, with 8 bases between. The DNA of the CDR3 is TGTGCCAGCAGCTTATTGTCCGGAGAGACCCAGTACTTC. It codes for CASSLLSGETQYF.

This sequence joins TRBV6-5 and TRBJ1-1, with D possibly TRBD1 on 5 matching bases. Germline V gives CDR1 MNHEY, CDR2 SVGAGI. The CDR3 length is 14 residues. Trimming cost V 4 bases and J 3 bases, with 12 bases left between them. This CDR3 is CASSSTGRYTEAFF. As DNA, the CDR3 is TGTGCCAGCAGTTCCACAGGCCGATACACTGAAGCTTTCTTT.

The chain recombines TRBV10-3 with TRBJ1-1, with 7 bases lining up with TRBD1. Germline trimming cut 4 bases from V and 3 bases from J; bases unmatched to any gene: 14. From germline, CDR1 is ENHRY and CDR2 SYGVKD. The CDR3 runs to 17 residues. The DNA for the CDR3 is TGTGCCATCAGTGCGGAGAGGGGGCTAGGACCGGACACTGAAGCTTTCTTT. This translates into CAISAERGLGPDTEAFF.

DNA of the CDR3: TGTGCCAGCAGAGCAGCCGGAAGGGGGCTGAACTATGGCTACACCTTC. Protein sequence: CASRAAGRGLNYGYTF. The rearrangement joins TRBV6-6 to TRBJ1-2; 7 bases line up with TRBD1. The CDR3 is made up of 16 amino acids. Trimming cost V 6 bases and J 2 bases; bases outside gene matches: 12. From germline, CDR1 is MNHNY and CDR2 SVGAGI (reference sequence).